Described below is a single T cell receptor (beta chain) sequence and its context. This entry is derived from a study of patients and donors after allogeneic stem cell transplantation. TCRdb processed the RT-PCR reads anew with MiXCR; each CDR3 protein has one entry. The data contain approximately 200,000 distinct CDR3 sequences, more than 35% of them singletons. The germline CDR1 and CDR2 sequences are SQVTM and ANQGSEA. Trimming cost V 8 bases and J 6 bases, with 10 bases left between them. The CDR3 totals 11 residues. The origin of this receptor is a human donor who was either an allogeneic HSCT recipient or a stem cell or donor lymphocyte infusion donor (not recorded which). It is not recorded whose cells these are; they may come from a transplant donor. The V and J genes are TRBV29-1 and TRBJ2-2; D is unresolved. Input material: blood, either unsorted or a sorted T cell fraction (not recorded which). CDR3 region: CSFSEAGELFF. DNA for the CDR3: TGCAGCTTTTCTGAGGCCGGGGAGCTGTTTTTT.